These T cell receptor beta chains were read from a single sample in a study of blood T cell repertoires in COVID-19. Assay used: immunoSEQ multiplex PCR; TCRdb lists only in-frame clones, some missing. The profile covers 200,000 to 300,000 clones, with 86% appearing a single time and 1.5% to 2% taken by the ten largest. Input material: peripheral blood. These receptors were obtained from a woman aged 55-70 years who had recovered from COVID-19. CDR3s include the opening cysteine and the closing phenylalanine or tryptophan. The D gene is left open where the match is weak.

v_gene	d_gene	j_gene	CDR3aa	CDR3nt
TRBV12-1	.	TRBJ2-1	CASSSRGPPNNEQFF	TGTGCCAGCAGCTCGCGGGGGCCACCGAACAATGAGCAGTTCTTC
TRBV6-5	.	TRBJ1-2	CASSYRPQTHNYGYTF	TGTGCCAGCAGTTACAGGCCCCAGACTCATAACTATGGCTACACCTTC
TRBV5-1	TRBD2	TRBJ2-5	CASSRDGGGEETQYF	TGCGCCAGCAGCAGAGACGGGGGGGGCGAGGAGACCCAGTACTTC
TRBV2	TRBD1	TRBJ1-2	CASRRARQGLRGYTF	TGTGCCAGCAGACGGGCGCGACAGGGCTTGCGGGGCTACACCTTC
TRBV19	.	TRBJ2-7	CASSIWTDNEQYF	TGTGCCAGTAGTATCTGGACAGATAACGAGCAGTACTTC
TRBV7-2	.	TRBJ2-3	CASSSPGGTDTQYF	TGTGCCAGCAGCTCCCCAGGGGGGACAGATACGCAGTATTTT
TRBV6-1	TRBD2	TRBJ2-7	CASSEQASGLSYEQYF	TGTGCCAGCAGTGAACAGGCTAGCGGGCTCTCCTACGAGCAGTACTTC
TRBV12-3/TRBV12-4	.	TRBJ2-2	CASSTAGAGELFF	TGTGCCAGCAGTACGGCAGGGGCCGGGGAGCTGTTTTTT
TRBV6-4	TRBD1	TRBJ1-3	CASSNCTGDRGPYSGNTIYF	TGTGCCAGCAGTAACTGTACGGGGGACAGGGGGCCCTACTCTGGAAACACCATATATTTT
TRBV14	.	TRBJ1-3	CASSPFPAGARGNTIYF	TGTGCCAGCAGCCCCTTTCCGGCTGGGGCCAGGGGAAACACCATATATTTT
TRBV5-1	.	TRBJ1-3	CASSLVDTVSGNTIYF	TGCGCCAGCAGCTTGGTGGACACAGTCTCTGGAAACACCATATATTTT
TRBV5-3	.	TRBJ2-7	CARSPGLSSYEQYF	TGTGCCAGAAGCCCAGGCCTTAGCTCCTACGAGCAGTACTTC
TRBV14	.	TRBJ2-7	CASSPDRYEQYF	TGTGCCAGCAGCCCCGACAGATACGAGCAGTACTTC